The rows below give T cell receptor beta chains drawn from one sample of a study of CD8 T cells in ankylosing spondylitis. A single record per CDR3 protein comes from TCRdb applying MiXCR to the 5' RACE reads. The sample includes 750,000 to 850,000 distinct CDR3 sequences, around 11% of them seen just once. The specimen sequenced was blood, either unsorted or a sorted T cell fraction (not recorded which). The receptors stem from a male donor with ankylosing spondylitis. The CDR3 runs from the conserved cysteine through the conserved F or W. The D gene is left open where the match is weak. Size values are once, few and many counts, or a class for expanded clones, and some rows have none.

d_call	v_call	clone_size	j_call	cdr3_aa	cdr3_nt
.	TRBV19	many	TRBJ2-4	CASTDITKNIQYF	TGTGCCAGCACGGACATAACCAAAAACATTCAGTACTTC
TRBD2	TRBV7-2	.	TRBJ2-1	CASSLGGGKREQFF	TGTGCCAGCAGCTTAGGCGGGGGGAAACGCGAGCAGTTCTTC
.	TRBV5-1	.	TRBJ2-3	CASSSDRTFGLDTQYF	TGCGCCAGCAGCTCCGACAGAACCTTTGGGTTAGATACGCAGTATTTT
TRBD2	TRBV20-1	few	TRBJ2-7	CSAPLAGGEGGAYEQYF	TGCAGTGCCCCACTAGCGGGAGGAGAGGGTGGTGCGTACGAGCAGTACTTC
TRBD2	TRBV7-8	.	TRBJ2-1	CASSLRPPTSGGRNEQFF	TGTGCCAGCAGCTTAAGGCCCCCTACTAGCGGAGGGAGGAATGAGCAGTTCTTC
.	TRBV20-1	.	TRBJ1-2	CSAGSPLYGYTF	TGCAGTGCTGGGTCTCCCCTCTATGGCTACACCTTC
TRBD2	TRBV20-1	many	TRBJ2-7	CSAPPGLGSDEQYF	TGCAGTGCCCCACCGGGACTAGGGTCTGACGAGCAGTACTTC
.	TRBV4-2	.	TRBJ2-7	CASSQDVLYEQDF	TGTGCCAGCAGCCAAGACGTACTTTACGAGCAGGACTTC
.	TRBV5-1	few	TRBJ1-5	CASSPQGGGPYSNQPQHF	TGCGCCAGCAGCCCTCAGGGCGGGGGCCCATATAGCAATCAGCCCCAGCATTTT
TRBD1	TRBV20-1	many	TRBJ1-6	CSASGTGDSPLHF	TGCAGTGCTAGCGGGACAGGGGACTCACCCCTCCACTTT
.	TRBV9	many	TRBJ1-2	CASSLRDNNYGYTF	TGTGCCAGCAGCCTTAGGGACAATAACTATGGCTACACCTTC
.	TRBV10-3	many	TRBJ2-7	CAISEVNDEQYF	TGTGCCATCAGTGAGGTCAACGACGAGCAGTACTTC
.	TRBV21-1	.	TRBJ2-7	CASSGTGAPYEQYF	TGTGCCAGCAGCGGGACAGGGGCTCCCTACGAGCAGTACTTC
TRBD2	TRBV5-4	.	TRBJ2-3	CASSVGTSGLYFTDTQYF	TGTGCCAGCAGCGTCGGGACTAGCGGCCTTTATTTCACAGATACGCAGTATTTT
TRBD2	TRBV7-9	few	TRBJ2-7	CASSQSAAGSYEQYF	TGTGCCAGCAGCCAATCCGCAGCGGGAAGTTACGAGCAGTACTTC
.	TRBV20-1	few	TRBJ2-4	CSTSGFPKNIQYF	TGCAGTACAAGCGGGTTTCCCAAAAACATTCAGTACTTC
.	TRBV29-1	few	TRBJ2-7	CSVTWDSYEQYF	TGCAGCGTTACATGGGACTCCTACGAGCAGTACTTC
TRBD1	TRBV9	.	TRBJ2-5	CASSKDRGAETQYF	TGTGCCAGCAGCAAAGACAGGGGCGCAGAGACCCAGTACTTC
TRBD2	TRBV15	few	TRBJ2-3	CATSRVVAGGAQYF	TGTGCCACCAGCAGAGTGGTAGCGGGAGGGGCGCAGTATTTT
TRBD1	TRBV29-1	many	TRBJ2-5	CSASIGTGLETQYF	TGCAGCGCCTCGATCGGGACAGGGCTGGAGACCCAGTACTTC
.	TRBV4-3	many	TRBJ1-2	CASSQTALYGYTF	TGCGCCAGCAGCCAGACAGCCCTCTATGGCTACACCTTC
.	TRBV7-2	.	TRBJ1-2	CASSRETANYGYTF	TGTGCCAGCAGCCGAGAGACAGCTAACTATGGCTACACCTTC
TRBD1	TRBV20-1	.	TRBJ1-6	CSANRGPPGSPLHF	TGCAGTGCCAACAGGGGGCCGCCTGGGTCACCCCTCCACTTT
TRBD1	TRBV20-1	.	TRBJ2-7	CSATRDRGHYEQYF	TGCAGTGCTACCAGGGACAGGGGACACTACGAGCAGTACTTC
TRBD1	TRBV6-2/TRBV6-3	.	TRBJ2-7	CASSRGQVLYEQYF	TGTGCCAGCAGTCGAGGACAGGTTCTGTACGAGCAGTACTTC
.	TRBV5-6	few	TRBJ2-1	CASSFRRGKFF	TGTGCCAGCAGCTTCCGGAGGGGAAAGTTCTTC
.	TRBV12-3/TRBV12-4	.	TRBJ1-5	CASSLSGGLTLKPQHF	TGTGCCAGCAGTTTAAGCGGGGGACTGACGCTCAAGCCCCAGCATTTT
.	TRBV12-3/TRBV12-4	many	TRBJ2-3	CASSSMMGRSTDTQYF	TGTGCCAGCAGTTCCATGATGGGGCGAAGCACAGATACGCAGTATTTT
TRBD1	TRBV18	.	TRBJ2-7	CASSRRTGENEQYF	TGTGCCAGCTCACGTCGGACAGGGGAGAACGAGCAGTACTTC
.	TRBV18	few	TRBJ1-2	CASSPEQYYGYTF	TGTGCCAGCTCACCAGAACAGTACTATGGCTACACCTTC
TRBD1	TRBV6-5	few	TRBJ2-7	CASSYWDRAGNEQYF	TGTGCCAGCAGTTATTGGGACAGGGCGGGTAACGAGCAGTACTTC
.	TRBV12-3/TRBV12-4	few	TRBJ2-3	CASGRMDTQYF	TGTGCCAGCGGAAGAATGGATACGCAGTATTTT
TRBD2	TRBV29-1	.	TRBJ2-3	CSVGTSGGSGTDTQYF	TGCAGCGTTGGGACTAGCGGGGGGTCTGGCACAGATACGCAGTATTTT
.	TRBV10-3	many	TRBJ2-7	CAISEWQGEQYF	TGTGCCATCAGTGAGTGGCAGGGCGAGCAGTACTTC
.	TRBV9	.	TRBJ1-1	CASSVGVSSVNTEAFF	TGTGCCAGCAGCGTAGGAGTGTCCTCCGTGAACACTGAAGCTTTCTTT
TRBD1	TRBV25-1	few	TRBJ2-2	CATQARGQGFIGELFF	TGTGCCACCCAGGCCCGGGGACAGGGTTTTATCGGGGAGCTGTTTTTT
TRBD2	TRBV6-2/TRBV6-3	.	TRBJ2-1	CASSPTSGVIYNEQFF	TGTGCCAGCAGTCCGACTAGCGGGGTGATCTACAATGAGCAGTTCTTC
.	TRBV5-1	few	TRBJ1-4	CASSLAGGATNEKLFF	TGCGCCAGCAGCTTGGCCGGGGGAGCAACTAATGAAAAACTGTTTTTT
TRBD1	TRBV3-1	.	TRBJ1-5	CASCPGTGDILPQHF	TGTGCCTCCTGCCCCGGGACAGGGGATATCCTACCCCAGCATTTT
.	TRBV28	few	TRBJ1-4	CASRSHPGGDNEKLFF	TGTGCCAGCAGATCTCATCCGGGGGGCGATAATGAAAAACTGTTTTTT
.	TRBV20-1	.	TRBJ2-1	CSASVGTYTNEQFF	TGCAGTGCTAGCGTAGGGACATATACCAATGAGCAGTTCTTC
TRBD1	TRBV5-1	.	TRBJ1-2	CASSLGTGSIVAGYTF	TGCGCCAGCAGCTTAGGGACAGGGTCGATTGTAGCCGGCTACACCTTC
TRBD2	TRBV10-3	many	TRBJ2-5	CAISAGGGNQETQYF	TGTGCCATCAGTGCCGGGGGGGGGAACCAAGAGACCCAGTACTTC
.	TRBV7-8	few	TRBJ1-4	CASSTDRSNEKLFF	TGTGCCAGCAGCACCGACAGGTCCAATGAAAAACTGTTTTTT
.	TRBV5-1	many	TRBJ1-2	CASSLDWSYGYTF	TGCGCCAGCAGCTTGGATTGGAGCTATGGCTACACCTTC
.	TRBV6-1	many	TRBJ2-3	CASRVRRGDTQYF	TGTGCCAGCCGAGTTCGGAGAGGAGATACGCAGTATTTT
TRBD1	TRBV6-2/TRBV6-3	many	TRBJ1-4	CASRGGGFEKLFF	TGTGCCAGCAGGGGAGGGGGCTTTGAAAAACTGTTTTTT
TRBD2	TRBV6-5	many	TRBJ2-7	CASSYSVRLAGRYEQYF	TGTGCCAGCAGTTACTCAGTCCGACTAGCGGGAAGGTACGAGCAGTACTTC
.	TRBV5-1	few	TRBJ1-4	CASSQSPGTEKLFF	TGCGCCAGCAGCCAAAGCCCTGGGACCGAAAAACTGTTTTTT
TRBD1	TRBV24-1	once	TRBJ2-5	CATSEPGQGSETQYF	TGTGCCACCAGTGAACCAGGACAGGGATCGGAGACCCAGTACTTC
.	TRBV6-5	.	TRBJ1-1	CASSYRLMNTEAFF	TGTGCCAGCAGTTACCGGCTGATGAACACTGAAGCTTTCTTT
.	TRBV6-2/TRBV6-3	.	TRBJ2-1	CASSYETGRGVDEQFF	TGTGCCAGCAGTTACGAGACAGGTAGAGGGGTGGATGAGCAGTTCTTC
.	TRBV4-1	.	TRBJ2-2	CASSHAGRRETGELFF	TGCGCCAGCAGCCATGCAGGGCGACGAGAAACCGGGGAGCTGTTTTTT
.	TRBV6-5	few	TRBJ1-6	CASSFDTGGSPLHF	TGTGCCAGCAGTTTCGACACGGGTGGCTCACCCCTCCACTTT
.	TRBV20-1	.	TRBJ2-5	CSARSGTLQETQYF	TGCAGTGCTAGATCGGGGACCCTCCAAGAGACCCAGTACTTC
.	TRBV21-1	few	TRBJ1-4	CASSQPGQRGNEKLFF	TGTGCCAGCAGCCAACCTGGACAGCGTGGGAATGAAAAACTGTTTTTT
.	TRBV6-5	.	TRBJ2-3	CASSYSPHRTDTQYF	TGTGCCAGCAGTTACTCCCCCCATCGCACAGATACGCAGTATTTT